This record covers a single TCR beta chain. No antigen is known for it. TCRdb re-called the reads through MiXCR, storing one row per CDR3 protein. The sample lists 250,000 or so distinct CDR3 sequences; approximately 8.3% were seen once. This sample is drawn from a study of T cell repertoires in cytomegalovirus infection. Across the whole study: Public signatures in TCR beta pointed to CMV infection and matching HLA type.

The CDR3 runs 14 residues. The germline V gene encodes CDR1 DFQATT and CDR2 SNEGSKA (reference sequence). V was clipped by 5 bases and J by 2 bases, with 16 bases between them. Findings and limits, study-wide: Ex vivo responses were dominated by HLA-C-restricted CMV-specific TCR beta clonotypes. Summed frequency of shared TCR beta families picked out CMV carriers who also had the relevant HLA.

The TCR originated in a human donor in good health (CMV status not recorded). Some clones in this sample may be carry-over from other donors' samples. The chain combines TRBV20-1 with TRBJ2-7, with D uncertain. The sample taken for sequencing was PBMCs. The CDR3 nucleotides read TGCAGTGCTCGAAAGGGCCTGGGGACCTACGAGCAGTACTTC. This translates into CSARKGLGTYEQYF.